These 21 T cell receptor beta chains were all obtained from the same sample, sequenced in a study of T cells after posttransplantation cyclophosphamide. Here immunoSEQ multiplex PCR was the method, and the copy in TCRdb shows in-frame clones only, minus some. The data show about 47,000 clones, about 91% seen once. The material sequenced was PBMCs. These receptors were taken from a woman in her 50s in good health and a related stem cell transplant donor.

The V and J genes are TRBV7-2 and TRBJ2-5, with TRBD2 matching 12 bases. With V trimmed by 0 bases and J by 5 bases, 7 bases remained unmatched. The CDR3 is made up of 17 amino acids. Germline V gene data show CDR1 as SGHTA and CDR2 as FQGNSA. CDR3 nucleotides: TGTGCCAGCAGCTTAGCCCCTAGCGGGGGGGCCAAGGAGACCCAGTACTTC. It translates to CASSLAPSGGAKETQYF.

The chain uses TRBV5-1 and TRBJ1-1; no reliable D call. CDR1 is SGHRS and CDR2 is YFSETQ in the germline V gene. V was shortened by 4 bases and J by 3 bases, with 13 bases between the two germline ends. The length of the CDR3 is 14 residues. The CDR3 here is CASSLQPEHTEAFF. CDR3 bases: TGCGCCAGCAGCCTCCAACCCGAGCACACTGAAGCTTTCTTT.

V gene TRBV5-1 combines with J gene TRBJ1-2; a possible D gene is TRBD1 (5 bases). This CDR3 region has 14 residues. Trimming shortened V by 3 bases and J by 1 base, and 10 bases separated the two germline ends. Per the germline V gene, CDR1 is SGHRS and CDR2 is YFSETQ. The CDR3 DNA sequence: TGCGCCAGCAGCTACTCACAGGATAACTATGGCTACACCTTC. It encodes CASSYSQDNYGYTF.

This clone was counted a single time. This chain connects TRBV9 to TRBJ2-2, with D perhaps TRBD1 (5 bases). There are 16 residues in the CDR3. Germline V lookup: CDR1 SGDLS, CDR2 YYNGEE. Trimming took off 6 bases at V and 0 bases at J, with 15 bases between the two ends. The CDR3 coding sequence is TGTGCCAGCACCAATCAGGGATACTCGAACACCGGGGAGCTGTTTTTT. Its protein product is CASTNQGYSNTGELFF.

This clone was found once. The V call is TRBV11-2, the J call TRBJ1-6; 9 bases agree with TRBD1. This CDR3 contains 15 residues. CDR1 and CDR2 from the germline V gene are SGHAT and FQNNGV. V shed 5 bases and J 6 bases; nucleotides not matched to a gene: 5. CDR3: CASSHGGQGNSPLHF. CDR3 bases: TGTGCCAGCAGCCACGGGGGACAGGGTAATTCACCCCTCCACTTT.

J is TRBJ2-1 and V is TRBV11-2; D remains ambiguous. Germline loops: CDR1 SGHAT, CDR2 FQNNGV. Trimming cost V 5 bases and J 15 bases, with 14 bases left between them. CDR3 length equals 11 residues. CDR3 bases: TGTGCCAGCAGCCCCTCTAGTAATTCGTTCTTC. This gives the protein CASSPSSNSFF. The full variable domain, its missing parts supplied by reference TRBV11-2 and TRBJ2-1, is EAGVAQSPRYKIIEKRQSVAFWCNPISGHATLYWYQQILGQGPKLLIQFQNNGVVDDSQLPKDRFSAERLKGVDSTLKIQPAKLEDSAVYLCASSPSSNSFFGPGTRLTVL.

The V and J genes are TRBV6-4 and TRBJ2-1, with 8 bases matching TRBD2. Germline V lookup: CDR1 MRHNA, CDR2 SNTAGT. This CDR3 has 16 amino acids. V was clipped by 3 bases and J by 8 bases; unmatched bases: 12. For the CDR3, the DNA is TGTGCCAGCAGTGAGGTCAAGCAAGCGGGAGTGGATGAGCAGTTCTTC. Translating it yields CASSEVKQAGVDEQFF.

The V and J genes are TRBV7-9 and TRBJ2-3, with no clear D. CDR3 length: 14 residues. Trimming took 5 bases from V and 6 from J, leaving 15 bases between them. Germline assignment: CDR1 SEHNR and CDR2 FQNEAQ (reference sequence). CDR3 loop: CASSLLGYADTQYF. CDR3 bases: TGTGCCAGCAGCCTCCTCGGGTACGCCGATACGCAGTATTTT.

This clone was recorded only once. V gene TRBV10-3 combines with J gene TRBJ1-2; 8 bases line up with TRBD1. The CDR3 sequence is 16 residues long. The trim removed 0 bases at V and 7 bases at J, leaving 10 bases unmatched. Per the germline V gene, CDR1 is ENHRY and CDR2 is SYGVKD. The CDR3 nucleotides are TGTGCCATCAGTGAGTCTCGCCAGGGGGCGCCCCTTGGCTACACCTTC. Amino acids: CAISESRQGAPLGYTF.

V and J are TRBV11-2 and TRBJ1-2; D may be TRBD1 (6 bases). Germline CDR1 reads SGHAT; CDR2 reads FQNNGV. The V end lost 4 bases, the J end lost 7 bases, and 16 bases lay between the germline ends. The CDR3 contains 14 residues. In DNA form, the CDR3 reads TGTGCCAGCAGCTCTCTCGGACAGCCGGGTGGCTACACCTTC. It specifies CASSSLGQPGGYTF.

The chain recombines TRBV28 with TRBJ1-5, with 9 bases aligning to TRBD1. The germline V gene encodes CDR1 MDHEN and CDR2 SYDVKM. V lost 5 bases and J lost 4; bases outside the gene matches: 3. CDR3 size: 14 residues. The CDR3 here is CASSSGQGNQPQHF. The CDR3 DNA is TGTGCCAGCAGTAGTGGACAGGGGAATCAGCCCCAGCATTTT.

The CDR3 bases are TGTGCCAGCAGCCCCACCCAGGGGTCTCTAGCGGGGGGGCCGGGCTATGAGCAGTTCTTC. Translated: CASSPTQGSLAGGPGYEQFF. V usage is TRBV4-2 and J usage is TRBJ2-1, with TRBD2 matching over 12 bases. The CDR3 has 20 residues. The V and J ends lost 4 bases and 8 bases, in that order; junction bases with no gene match: 21. CDR1 and CDR2 (germline): LGHNA, YNFKEQ.

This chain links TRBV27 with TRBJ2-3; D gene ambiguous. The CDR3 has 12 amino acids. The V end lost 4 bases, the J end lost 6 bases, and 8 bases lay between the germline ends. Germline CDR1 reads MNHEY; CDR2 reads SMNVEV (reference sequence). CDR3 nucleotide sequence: TGTGCCAGCAGTTCCCTCCGGGATACGCAGTATTTT. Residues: CASSSLRDTQYF.

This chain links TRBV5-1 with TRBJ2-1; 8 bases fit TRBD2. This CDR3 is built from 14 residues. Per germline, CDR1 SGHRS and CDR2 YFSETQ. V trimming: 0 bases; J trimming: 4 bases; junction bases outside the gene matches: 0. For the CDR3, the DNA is TGCGCCAGCAGCTTGGGCGGGGGGTACAATGAGCAGTTCTTC. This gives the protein CASSLGGGYNEQFF.

The CDR3 reads CASRDSSGRAGPGELFF. The CDR3 region has the DNA TGTGCCAGCAGGGACAGTAGCGGGAGGGCTGGTCCCGGGGAGCTGTTTTTT. The chain recombines TRBV13 with TRBJ2-2; TRBD2 matches 11 bases. V was clipped by 6 bases and J by 6 bases; unmatched bases: 12. Looked up from germline, CDR1 is PRHDT and CDR2 is FYEKMQ (reference sequence). The CDR3 runs 17 residues.

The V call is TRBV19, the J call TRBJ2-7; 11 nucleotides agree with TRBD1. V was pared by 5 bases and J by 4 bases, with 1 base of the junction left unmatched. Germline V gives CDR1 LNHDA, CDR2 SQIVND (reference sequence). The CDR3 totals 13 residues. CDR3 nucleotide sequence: TGTGCCAGTAGTGGGACAGGGGGGTACGAGCAGTACTTC. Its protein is CASSGTGGYEQYF.

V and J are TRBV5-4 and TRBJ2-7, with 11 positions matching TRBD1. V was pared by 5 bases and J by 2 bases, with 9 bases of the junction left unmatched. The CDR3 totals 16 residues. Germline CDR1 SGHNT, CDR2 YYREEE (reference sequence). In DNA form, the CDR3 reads TGTGCCAGCAGTTTCCTACCGGGACAGGGGGCCTACGAGCAGTACTTC. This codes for CASSFLPGQGAYEQYF.

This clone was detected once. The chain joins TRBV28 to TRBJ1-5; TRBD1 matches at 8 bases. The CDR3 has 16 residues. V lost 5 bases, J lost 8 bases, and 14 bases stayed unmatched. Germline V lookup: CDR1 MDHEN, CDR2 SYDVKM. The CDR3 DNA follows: TGTGCCAGCAGTCGCCCCCGGACAGGGCCAGGGGAGCCCCAGCATTTT. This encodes CASSRPRTGPGEPQHF.

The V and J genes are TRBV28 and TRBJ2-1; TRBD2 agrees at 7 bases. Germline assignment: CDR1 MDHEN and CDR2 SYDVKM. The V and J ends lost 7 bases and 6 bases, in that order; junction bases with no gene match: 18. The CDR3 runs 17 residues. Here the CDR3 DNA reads TGTGCCAGCACCCCTTCTTTTCCCGCGGGAGTTAGCAATGAGCAGTTCTTC. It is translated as CASTPSFPAGVSNEQFF.

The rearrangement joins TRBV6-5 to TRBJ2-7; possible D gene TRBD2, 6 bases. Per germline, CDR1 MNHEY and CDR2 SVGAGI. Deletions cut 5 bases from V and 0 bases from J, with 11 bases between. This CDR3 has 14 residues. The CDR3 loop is CASSGTADSYEQYF. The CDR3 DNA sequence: TGTGCCAGCAGTGGGACTGCGGACTCCTACGAGCAGTACTTC.

CDR3 in amino acids: CGWAFTPNTEAFF. In nucleotides, the CDR3 is TGTGGTTGGGCCTTCACTCCGAACACTGAAGCTTTCTTT. V gene TRBV5-5 combines with J gene TRBJ1-1; unclear D gene. The CDR3 has 13 residues. Germline CDR1 is SGHKS and CDR2 is YYEKEE (reference sequence).